The 21 T cell receptor beta chains presented below share a single source sample, sequenced in a study of T-cell reconstitution after alpha-beta-depleted transplantation in children (dated by TCRdb to between 2015 and 2016). The library was produced with PCR. TCRdb names Illumina HiSeq 2500 as the instrument used. TCR library preparation used molecular barcoding, with unique molecular identifiers applied to normalize quantification of the TCRbeta repertoire. TCRdb handled the public reads itself, with Q25 trimming in fastp and clone calling in MiXCR, and kept productive beta chains. Identical CDR3 protein sequences are pooled into one entry, listed with their most common genes and DNA. The sample table contains about 830,000 distinct CDR3 sequences; only one count was recorded for about 15% of them. The ten top clones hold approximately 5% of the sample. Sample treatment or condition, as interpreted from the label and publication: allogeneic hematopoietic cell transplantation with graft depleted of TCRalphabeta T cells and CD19 B cells.

The input for sequencing was PBMCs, mostly from graft donor cells, taken 360 days after TCRalphabeta/CD19-depleted stem cell transplant. These receptors were collected from a male patient younger than 18 who had a stem cell transplant for acute lymphoblastic leukemia, so the T cells may come from the graft donor.

The rearrangement links TRBV12-3 or TRBV12-4 to TRBJ2-5, with D tentatively TRBD2 (7 bases). CDR3 length: 19 amino acids. Trimming took 4 bases from V and 5 from J, leaving 29 bases between them. CDR3 bases: TGTGCCAGCAGTTCCCCCCGGGACACGTCCGCCGTCGGGGGGGAGACCCAGTACTTC. Protein sequence: CASSSPRDTSAVGGETQYF.

This clonotype was seen a few times. The gene calls are TRBV5-1 and TRBJ2-5; TRBD2 is a possible D gene (6 bases). V shed 3 bases and J shed 7 bases, with 22 bases lying between them. The CDR3 is 16 residues long. Germline loops: CDR1 SGHRS, CDR2 YFSETQ. CDR3 protein: CASSWTGLRVRSTQYF. Written as DNA, the CDR3 is TGCGCCAGCAGCTGGACGGGACTCAGGGTGCGGTCGACCCAGTACTTC.

In its sample, this clonotype was seen many times. The rearrangement links TRBV27 to TRBJ2-5; 10 bases agree with TRBD1. J was trimmed by 4 bases and V by 4 bases; bases with no gene match: 6. Per the germline V gene, CDR1 is MNHEY and CDR2 is SMNVEV (reference sequence). This CDR3 has 15 amino acids. The CDR3 DNA reads TGTGCCAGCAGTTCCGACAGGGGGCTCAGAGAGACCCAGTACTTC. Protein product: CASSSDRGLRETQYF.

This clonotype turned up a few times. The V gene is TRBV20-1, the J gene TRBJ2-5, with D possibly TRBD2 on 6 matching bases. V lost 3 bases and J 7 bases, leaving 21 bases between the germline ends. Germline V lookup: CDR1 DFQATT, CDR2 SNEGSKA (reference sequence). CDR3 length equals 15 residues. CDR3 loop: CSASVRGTYLPTQYF. In DNA, the CDR3 is TGCAGTGCTAGCGTTCGAGGGACTTACCTACCGACCCAGTACTTC.

The chain combines TRBV4-1 with TRBJ2-7, with 7 bases that match TRBD2. Germline V CDR1 and CDR2: MGHRA, YSYEKL. The CDR3 runs to 15 residues. J gave up 3 bases and V 4 bases, and 9 bases lay outside the gene matches. CDR3 DNA sequence: TGCGCCAGCAGCCCCAGGCGCCTAGCGGACTACGAGCAGTACTTC. Its translation: CASSPRRLADYEQYF.

This clonotype turned up a few times. This sequence joins TRBV5-1 and TRBJ2-7, with TRBD2 identical over 8 bases. CDR3 length equals 14 residues. J lost 5 bases, V lost 1 base, and 5 bases had no gene match. Germline lookup yields CDR1 SGHRS and CDR2 YFSETQ. This CDR3 is CASSLFTGGNEQYF. The CDR3 DNA sequence: TGCGCCAGCAGCTTGTTCACGGGGGGGAACGAGCAGTACTTC.

The genes are TRBV7-7 and TRBJ2-1; TRBD1 is a possible D gene (8 bases). The CDR3 spans 12 residues. The V and J ends lost 5 bases and 9 bases respectively, with 11 bases between them. Germline V gives CDR1 SSHAT, CDR2 FNYEAQ (reference sequence). Written as DNA, the CDR3 is TGTGCCAGCAGCACAGGGGGGGGTGAGCAGTTCTTC. Translated, it gives CASSTGGGEQFF.

The V gene is TRBV12-3 or TRBV12-4, the J gene TRBJ1-1; D remains unclear. CDR3 size: 15 residues. Deletions cut 5 bases from V and 0 bases from J, with 13 bases between. The CDR3 region is CASSPRNIMNTEAFF. CDR3 nucleotide sequence: TGTGCCAGCAGTCCCAGGAATATCATGAACACTGAAGCTTTCTTT.

This clonotype showed up just a few times. This chain links TRBV5-8 with TRBJ2-1; 8 nucleotides match TRBD2. This CDR3 spans 17 amino acids. Trimming at V came to 0 bases and at J to 7 bases, leaving 12 bases not matched to a gene. Germline-derived CDR1 and CDR2 are SGHTS and YDEGEE. The CDR3 loop is CASSLESRTSIKNEQFF. CDR3 sequence (DNA): TGTGCCAGCAGCTTGGAAAGTCGGACTAGCATAAAGAATGAGCAGTTCTTC.

This clonotype occurred many times. The rearrangement uses TRBV7-2 and TRBJ2-1; tentatively, D is TRBD1 (6 bases). Germline V CDR1 and CDR2: SGHTA, FQGNSA. The CDR3 has 13 amino acids. V lost 1 base and J 8 bases, leaving 9 bases between the germline ends. The CDR3 bases are TGTGCCAGCAGCTTAGTACAGGGCTATGAGCAGTTCTTC. Translation gives CASSLVQGYEQFF.

The CDR3 sequence: CASSLKRLDTQYF. Here the CDR3 DNA reads TGTGCCAGCAGCTTGAAACGCCTGGATACGCAGTATTTT. The chain links TRBV5-5 to TRBJ2-3; D remains unclear. The V end lost 1 base, the J end lost 6 bases, and 9 bases lay between the germline ends. The CDR3 runs to 13 residues. Germline-derived CDR1 and CDR2 are SGHKS and YYEKEE (reference sequence). The full variable domain, with the rest looked up from reference TRBV5-5 and TRBJ2-3, is DAGVTQSPTHLIKTRGQQVTLRCSPISGHKSVSWYQQVLGQGPQFIFQYYEKEERGRGNFPDRFSARQFPNYSSELNVNALLLGDSALYLCASSLKRLDTQYFGPGTRLTVL.

This rearrangement joins TRBV4-1 to TRBJ2-7; 7 bases are shared with TRBD1. There are 14 residues in the CDR3. V lost 2 bases, J lost 4 bases, and 5 bases stayed unmatched. CDR1 and CDR2 from the germline V gene are MGHRA and YSYEKL. CDR3 residues: CASSQWGQRYEQYF. The CDR3 region has the DNA TGCGCCAGCAGCCAATGGGGACAGCGGTACGAGCAGTACTTC.

This clonotype was observed a handful of times. J is TRBJ1-1 and V is TRBV7-9, with 8 bases identical to TRBD1. Germline V gives CDR1 SEHNR, CDR2 FQNEAQ (reference sequence). V lost 2 bases and J lost 3; bases outside the gene matches: 5. The CDR3 loop spans 15 amino acids. The CDR3 DNA reads TGTGCCAGCAGCTTATGGGCAGGGGGCCACACTGAAGCTTTCTTT. Protein: CASSLWAGGHTEAFF.

This clonotype was seen at least ten times. V usage is TRBV15 and J usage is TRBJ2-5; 10 nucleotides line up with TRBD2. The CDR3 extends over 18 amino acids. The V segment lost 0 bases and the J segment 1 base; nucleotides outside the gene matches: 8. Germline values: CDR1 LNHNV, CDR2 YYDKDF (reference sequence). The CDR3 DNA sequence: TGTGCCACCAGCAGAGATCCACGGACTAGCGGCCCCCAAGAGACCCAGTACTTC. Protein sequence: CATSRDPRTSGPQETQYF. Complete variable domain (other parts from reference TRBV15 and TRBJ2-5): DAMVIQNPRYQVTQFGKPVTLSCSQTLNHNVMYWYQQKSSQAPKLLFHYYDKDFNNEADTPDNFQSRRPNTSFCFLDIRSPGLGDTAMYLCATSRDPRTSGPQETQYFGPGTRLLVL.

This clonotype has a handful of counts. J is TRBJ2-5 and V is TRBV10-3; 7 bases align to TRBD2. The V segment lost 4 bases and the J segment 7 bases; nucleotides outside the gene matches: 9. The V gene's germline CDR1 is ENHRY and CDR2 SYGVKD. The CDR3 totals 14 residues. CDR3 nucleotide sequence: TGTGCCATCAGTGGGCTAGCGGACCCCCCGACCCAGTACTTC. This codes for CAISGLADPPTQYF.

The genes are TRBV6-5 and TRBJ1-5; TRBD1 is a possible D gene (6 bases). This CDR3 has 15 amino acids. Trimming left V 2 bases short and J 7 bases short, with 15 bases between. Germline assignment: CDR1 MNHEY and CDR2 SVGAGI. The CDR3 spells CASSYPNRDEQPQHF. The CDR3 DNA is TGTGCCAGCAGTTACCCTAACAGGGATGAGCAGCCCCAGCATTTT.

The V and J genes are TRBV29-1 and TRBJ2-7; D is perhaps TRBD1 or TRBD2 (5 bases each). The V gene lost 6 bases and the J gene lost 5 bases, with 11 bases spanning the gap. Germline V lookup: CDR1 SQVTM, CDR2 ANQGSEA. The CDR3 runs 11 residues. The CDR3 region is CSVPGPHEQYF. For the CDR3, the DNA is TGCAGCGTCCCGGGACCTCACGAGCAGTACTTC.

This clonotype turned up a few times. V is TRBV5-1 and J is TRBJ1-2; perhaps TRBD1 as D (5 bases). CDR3 length: 16 residues. The V end lost 1 base, the J end lost 3 bases, and 16 bases lay between the germline ends. The germline V gene has CDR1 SGHRS and CDR2 YFSETQ. The CDR3 region has the DNA TGCGCCAGCAGCTTGAAGGCGTGGGGCATGCACTATGGCTACACCTTC. Its protein product is CASSLKAWGMHYGYTF.

This clonotype was counted between two and nine times. The CDR3 spells CASSLSPSSGANVLTF. CDR3 DNA sequence: TGCGCCAGCAGCTTATCCCCGAGCTCTGGGGCCAACGTCCTGACTTTC. V is TRBV5-1 and J is TRBJ2-6; D is ambiguous. The CDR3 contains 16 residues. The germline V gene encodes CDR1 SGHRS and CDR2 YFSETQ. Trimming stripped 2 bases from V and 0 bases from J, with 9 bases between.

The gene calls are TRBV7-6 and TRBJ2-7, with 15 bases fitting TRBD2. CDR1 is SGHVS and CDR2 is FNYEAQ in the germline V gene. The CDR3 is 14 amino acids. The ends lost 4 bases at V and 12 bases at J; junction bases unmatched: 7. The CDR3 bases are TGTGCCAGCAGCTCCGGGACTAGCGGGAGGTCTTGGTACTTC. This sequence encodes CASSSGTSGRSWYF.

This clonotype showed up just a few times. CDR3 in amino acids: CAISVRGGYPNEQFF. CDR3 coding DNA: TGTGCCATCAGTGTCAGGGGGGGGTACCCGAATGAGCAGTTCTTC. V and J are TRBV10-3 and TRBJ2-1; the D call may be TRBD1 or TRBD2 (7 bases each). The V gene lost 4 bases and the J gene lost 7 bases, with 17 bases spanning the gap. The CDR3 covers 15 residues. Germline V CDR1 and CDR2: ENHRY, SYGVKD.